The 30 T cell receptor beta chains in this list originate from one sample, sequenced in a study of spatial heterogeneity in lung cancer. Time point noted: sample taken at primary tumor resection. The authors sequenced whole RNA from tumor, nontumor lung or frozen PBMC without sorting. From the 5' RACE reads, TCRdb called clonotypes with MiXCR, one entry per CDR3 protein. Of approximately 52,000 distinct CDR3 sequences in the sample, approximately 7% were seen once. This specimen was PBMCs, taken at surgery. These receptors originate from a female donor with early-stage non-small cell lung cancer.

The V call is TRBV7-9, the J call TRBJ2-3; D call uncertain. Germline V gives CDR1 SEHNR, CDR2 FQNEAQ (reference sequence). With 6 bases removed from V and 1 base from J, the gap between germline ends came to 8 bases. This CDR3 is built from 13 residues. The CDR3 bases are TGTGCCAGCAGTTCCCACGGCACAGATACGCAGTATTTT. Protein product: CASSSHGTDTQYF.

This clonotype has ten or more counts. The V gene is TRBV6-7, the J gene TRBJ1-1; D possibly corresponds to TRBD1 (5 bases). Being an ORF, TRBV6-7 has a function that is uncertain. The length of the CDR3 is 13 residues. V gave up 1 base and J gave up 9 bases, with 12 bases separating them. This CDR3 reads CASSYFPGRKAFF. As DNA, the CDR3 is TGTGCCAGCAGTTACTTTCCGGGACGAAAAGCTTTCTTT.

The chain couples TRBV6-5 to TRBJ1-3, with D tentatively TRBD1 (6 bases). This CDR3 contains 13 residues. Trimming removed 6 bases at V and 4 bases at J, with 10 bases between. Germline values: CDR1 MNHEY, CDR2 SVGAGI. CDR3: CASRQGSGNTIYF. The CDR3 DNA sequence: TGTGCCAGCAGACAGGGCTCAGGAAACACCATATATTTT.

This clonotype appeared many times. The rearrangement joins TRBV20-1 to TRBJ1-5; 7 nucleotides line up with TRBD1. The CDR3 is 14 amino acids. V lost 5 bases and J lost 7; bases outside the gene matches: 11. Germline CDR1 is DFQATT and CDR2 is SNEGSKA (reference sequence). CDR3 coding DNA: TGCAGTGCTTTCGAAGGGGGCGAGGTGCAGCCCCAGCATTTT. It codes for CSAFEGGEVQPQHF.

V is TRBV5-1 and J is TRBJ2-7; unclear D gene. V dropped 1 base and J dropped 2 bases, with 10 bases sitting between them. Germline V CDR1 and CDR2: SGHRS, YFSETQ. The CDR3 has 14 residues. Here the CDR3 reads CASSLSPPPYEQYF. The CDR3 nucleotides are TGCGCCAGCAGCTTGTCCCCGCCGCCCTACGAGCAGTACTTC.

This clonotype was seen a few times. V is TRBV4-1 and J is TRBJ1-1, with TRBD1 matching over 9 bases. V gave up 3 bases and J gave up 2 bases; unmatched junction bases: 4. CDR1 MGHRA and CDR2 YSYEKL come from the germline V gene. The length of the CDR3 is 15 residues. The CDR3 sequence: CASSQGTGGNTEAFF. CDR3 bases: TGCGCCAGCAGCCAGGGTACAGGGGGCAACACTGAAGCTTTCTTT.

This clonotype was picked up many times. The gene calls are TRBV3-1 and TRBJ1-6; D remains unclear. Trimming cost V 0 bases and J 13 bases, with 10 bases left between them. The V gene's germline CDR1 is LGHDT and CDR2 YNNKEL (reference sequence). This CDR3 has 13 residues. This chain's CDR3 is CASSQDLNSPLHF. CDR3 DNA sequence: TGTGCCAGCAGCCAAGATCTGAACAGCCCCCTCCACTTT.

This clonotype was seen repeatedly, ten times or more. J is TRBJ2-3 and V is TRBV10-3; unclear D gene. The CDR3 has 17 amino acids. The germline gives CDR1 ENHRY, CDR2 SYGVKD. V lost 0 bases, J lost 0 bases, and 13 bases lay in between. Here the CDR3 reads CAISESIGSLSTDTQYF. The CDR3 nucleotides read TGTGCCATCAGTGAGTCGATAGGGTCCCTTAGCACAGATACGCAGTATTTT.

The rearrangement joins TRBV14 to TRBJ2-4; D remains ambiguous. The CDR3 is 15 residues long. The V and J ends lost 1 base and 9 bases respectively, with 16 bases between them. Germline-derived CDR1 and CDR2 are SGHDN and FVKESK. The DNA for the CDR3 is TGTGCCAGCAGCCAAGCGGACCACCGAACGGGCATTCAGTACTTC. It yields the protein CASSQADHRTGIQYF.

This clonotype turned up a few times. This chain links TRBV5-6 with TRBJ2-1, with D uncertain. V lost 1 base, J lost 15 bases, and 20 bases lay in between. Germline loops: CDR1 SGHDT, CDR2 YYEEEE. The CDR3 loop spans 14 amino acids. CDR3 region: CASSLPFPRHDMFF. CDR3 nucleotide sequence: TGTGCCAGCAGCTTGCCCTTCCCCCGACACGATATGTTCTTC.

The chain has TRBV27 and TRBJ2-7; TRBD1 or TRBD2 may be the D gene (6 bases each). The CDR3 is 13 residues long. The germline V gene encodes CDR1 MNHEY and CDR2 SMNVEV (reference sequence). The V end was cut by 3 bases, the J end by 11 bases, with 17 bases between. The CDR3 bases are TGTGCCAGCAGTTTCTCCAGGGGCGGAGGGGAGTACTTC. Encoded protein: CASSFSRGGGEYF.

In its sample, this clonotype was seen many times. This rearrangement joins TRBV7-2 to TRBJ2-1; weak D call: TRBD2 (6 bases). The V gene lost 2 bases and the J gene lost 0 bases, with 14 bases spanning the gap. CDR3 length: 17 residues. Looked up from germline, CDR1 is SGHTA and CDR2 is FQGNSA. The CDR3 DNA sequence: TGTGCCAGCAGCTTATATGCGGGGCCTAGCTCCTACAATGAGCAGTTCTTC. Amino acids: CASSLYAGPSSYNEQFF.

The sample holds many counts of this clonotype. The chain joins TRBV20-1 to TRBJ2-3, with 8 positions matching TRBD2. Germline trimming cut 3 bases from V and 2 bases from J; bases unmatched to any gene: 7. The CDR3 totals 15 residues. Germline assignment: CDR1 DFQATT and CDR2 SNEGSKA (reference sequence). CDR3 sequence reads: CSARGERGHTDTQYF. As DNA, the CDR3 is TGCAGTGCTAGGGGAGAGCGGGGGCACACAGATACGCAGTATTTT.

V and J are TRBV3-1 and TRBJ1-2; D remains unclear. Trimming left V 4 bases short and J 4 bases short, with 13 bases between. Germline CDR1 LGHDT, CDR2 YNNKEL (reference sequence). The CDR3 spans 14 residues. DNA of the CDR3: TGTGCCAGCAGCCCCTCGGACCTGGGCTATGGCTACACCTTC. It encodes CASSPSDLGYGYTF.

This clonotype was observed many times. The genes are TRBV7-2 and TRBJ1-4; TRBD1 agrees at 9 bases. V lost 0 bases and J lost 9; bases outside the gene matches: 5. The germline CDR1 and CDR2 sequences are SGHTA and FQGNSA. The CDR3 has 15 amino acids. The CDR3 sequence is CASSLAPGQGKKLFF. For the CDR3, the DNA is TGTGCCAGCAGCTTAGCGCCCGGACAGGGGAAAAAACTGTTTTTT.

The sample holds many counts of this clonotype. An end of the junction does not agree with germline; a read error may underlie this. V usage is TRBV28 and J usage is TRBJ2-3, with D hard to call. Germline V gene data show CDR1 as MDHEN and CDR2 as SYDVKM. The CDR3 extends over 12 amino acids. The CDR3 sequence is CASSWTLGTHDF. DNA for the CDR3: TGTGCCAGCAGTTGGACCCTCGGAACCCACGACTTT.

This clonotype occurred a few times. This rearrangement joins TRBV7-9 to TRBJ1-2; TRBD1 agrees at 7 bases. Per germline, CDR1 SEHNR and CDR2 FQNEAQ (reference sequence). This CDR3 is built from 15 residues. J was trimmed by 6 bases and V by 3 bases; bases with no gene match: 10. DNA for the CDR3: TGTGCCAGCAGCTTTGATGACAGGGATCGGGATGGCTACACCTTC. Protein sequence: CASSFDDRDRDGYTF.

The J gene is TRBJ1-1, the V gene TRBV2; no reliable D call. CDR3 length equals 14 residues. CDR1 is SNHLY and CDR2 is FYNNEI in the germline V gene. V lost 6 bases and J lost 1, with 12 bases in between. The CDR3 is CASSVAWGNTEAFF. CDR3 DNA sequence: TGTGCCAGCAGCGTTGCTTGGGGGAACACTGAAGCTTTCTTT.

Many counts were recorded for this clonotype. V gene TRBV29-1 combines with J gene TRBJ1-1; unclear D gene. Germline V lookup: CDR1 SQVTM, CDR2 ANQGSEA. The CDR3 extends over 15 amino acids. V gave up 5 bases and J gave up 1 base, with 17 bases separating them. CDR3: CSVNPGLLPNTEAFF. DNA of the CDR3: TGCAGCGTTAACCCCGGACTCCTACCGAACACTGAAGCTTTCTTT.

This clonotype occurred a few times. This sequence joins TRBV5-1 and TRBJ1-2; 9 bases fit TRBD1. From germline, CDR1 is SGHRS and CDR2 YFSETQ. This CDR3 comprises 14 residues. V dropped 4 bases and J dropped 7; count of bases not matched to a gene: 8. The CDR3 region is CASSPGQGNSGYTF. The CDR3, as DNA: TGCGCCAGCAGCCCAGGACAGGGGAATTCTGGCTACACCTTC.

This clonotype has ten or more counts. The J gene is TRBJ2-2, the V gene TRBV28; TRBD1 agrees at 7 bases. Germline V gives CDR1 MDHEN, CDR2 SYDVKM. V was pared by 6 bases and J by 3 bases, with 4 bases of the junction left unmatched. The CDR3 length is 14 residues. In nucleotides, the CDR3 is TGTGCCAGCAGATTTACAGGGGACACCGGGGAGCTGTTTTTT. Amino acid sequence: CASRFTGDTGELFF.

This clonotype was recorded at least ten times. V gene TRBV7-2 combines with J gene TRBJ2-5, with 7 nucleotides matching TRBD1. The CDR3 length is 13 residues. J gave up 5 bases and V 5 bases, and 5 bases lay outside the gene matches. In germline, CDR1 is SGHTA, CDR2 FQGNSA. DNA for the CDR3: TGTGCCAGCAGCCAAGGACAGGCGGAGACCCAGTACTTC. This codes for CASSQGQAETQYF. Combining the CDR3 with reference TRBV7-2 and TRBJ2-5 gives the whole variable domain GAGVSQSPSNKVTEKGKDVELRCDPISGHTALYWYRQSLGQGLEFLIYFQGNSAPDKSGLPSDRFSAERTGGSVSTLTIQRTQQEDSAVYLCASSQGQAETQYFGPGTRLLVL.

This clonotype was counted at least ten times. This chain's CDR3 is CASSYRQGISPLHF. In nucleotides, the CDR3 is TGTGCCAGCAGTTACAGACAGGGAATCTCACCCCTCCACTTT. The chain employs TRBV6-2 or TRBV6-3 and TRBJ1-6, with 7 nucleotides matching TRBD1. CDR1 is MNHEY and CDR2 is SVGEGT in the germline V gene. J lost 10 bases, V lost 2 bases, and 5 bases had no gene match. This CDR3 is 14 amino acids long.

This clonotype was detected a few times. This chain connects TRBV3-1 to TRBJ1-2; the D gene is possibly TRBD1 (5 bases). The CDR3 is 12 amino acids. V gave up 6 bases and J gave up 2 bases, with 7 bases separating them. CDR1 is LGHDT and CDR2 is YNNKEL in the germline V gene (reference sequence). Here the CDR3 reads CASRQGNYGYTF. CDR3 nucleotide sequence: TGTGCCAGCAGGCAGGGAAACTATGGCTACACCTTC.

This clonotype was detected many times. This chain connects TRBV20-1 to TRBJ2-1; D not certain. V shed 3 bases and J shed 9 bases, with 9 bases lying between them. The CDR3 is 11 residues long. Germline V lookup: CDR1 DFQATT, CDR2 SNEGSKA (reference sequence). CDR3 in amino acids: CSASEIGEQFF. Written as DNA, the CDR3 is TGCAGTGCTAGCGAGATTGGTGAGCAGTTCTTC.

Turning to this clonotype: One base away lies a much larger clone, so this may be a sequencing read error. The rearrangement uses TRBV10-2 and TRBJ1-3; D not resolved. The CDR3 loop spans 13 amino acids. The germline V gene has CDR1 WSHSY and CDR2 SAAADI. The V and J ends lost 3 bases and 9 bases respectively, with 12 bases between them. CDR3 DNA: TGCGCCAGCAGTGATGAGCTCACAATCACCATATATTTT. Translated, it gives CASSDELTITIYF.

This clonotype was seen repeatedly, ten times or more. V usage is TRBV2 and J usage is TRBJ2-5; D unresolved. V was trimmed by 4 bases and J by 6 bases, leaving 15 bases between them. The CDR3 sequence is 14 residues long. Germline-derived CDR1 and CDR2 are SNHLY and FYNNEI. This CDR3 reads CASSVVSSKKTQYF. The CDR3 DNA reads TGTGCCAGCAGTGTAGTCAGTAGTAAAAAGACCCAGTACTTC.

This clonotype was observed many times. V gene TRBV28 combines with J gene TRBJ1-2, with 7 nucleotides matching TRBD1. V gave up 6 bases and J gave up 0 bases; unmatched junction bases: 7. Germline V gene sequence: CDR1 MDHEN, CDR2 SYDVKM. The CDR3 sequence is 15 residues long. This CDR3 reads CASRPRTGANYGYTF. The CDR3 DNA follows: TGTGCCAGCAGACCTCGGACAGGAGCTAACTATGGCTACACCTTC.

This clonotype showed up many times. The rearrangement joins TRBV28 to TRBJ2-1, with D tentatively TRBD2 (6 bases). Germline assignment: CDR1 MDHEN and CDR2 SYDVKM. V was clipped by 6 bases and J by 4 bases, with 16 bases between them. This CDR3 spans 15 amino acids. DNA of the CDR3: TGTGCCAGCAGCACACCCGGGACTGGATACAATGAGCAGTTCTTC. As protein: CASSTPGTGYNEQFF.

The table lists this clonotype with a few counts. The chain uses TRBV27 and TRBJ2-3; the D gene is possibly TRBD1 (5 bases). CDR1 is MNHEY, CDR2 SMNVEV, per germline (reference sequence). Between the trimmed V and J ends, which lost 8 bases and 2 bases, there was a span of 5 bases. The CDR3 length is 11 residues. Here the CDR3 DNA reads TGTGCCAGCGGGGCCACAGATACGCAGTATTTT. Translation: CASGATDTQYF.